This T cell receptor beta chain was captured by sequencing in a study of CD8+ T cells in alopecia areata. Across the study: Tofacitinib administration persisted for 6 to 18 months, succeeded by 6 months off drug.

Between the trimmed V and J ends, which lost 4 bases and 3 bases, there was a span of 9 bases. The CDR3 extends over 12 amino acids. Germline lookup yields CDR1 SQVTM and CDR2 ANQGSEA. Study outcomes and limitations: Especially in alopecia totalis/universalis, lesional scalp showed greater clonality than normal scalp did.

Details on this clone: Its target is unknown.

RNA was extracted and reverse transcribed into cDNA as the sequencing template. Libraries were prepared by immunoSEQ multiplex PCR; TCRdb keeps only in-frame clonotypes and omits some of them. The sample carries around 160,000 clones, 47% recorded once. The receptor comes from a human donor with alopecia areata. This chain uses TRBV29-1 with TRBJ1-2; D is ambiguous. Sequenced: CD4+ T cells sorted from blood. The CDR3, as DNA: TGCAGCGTTGGAGAGCTCCACTATGGCTACACCTTC. Amino acid sequence: CSVGELHYGYTF.